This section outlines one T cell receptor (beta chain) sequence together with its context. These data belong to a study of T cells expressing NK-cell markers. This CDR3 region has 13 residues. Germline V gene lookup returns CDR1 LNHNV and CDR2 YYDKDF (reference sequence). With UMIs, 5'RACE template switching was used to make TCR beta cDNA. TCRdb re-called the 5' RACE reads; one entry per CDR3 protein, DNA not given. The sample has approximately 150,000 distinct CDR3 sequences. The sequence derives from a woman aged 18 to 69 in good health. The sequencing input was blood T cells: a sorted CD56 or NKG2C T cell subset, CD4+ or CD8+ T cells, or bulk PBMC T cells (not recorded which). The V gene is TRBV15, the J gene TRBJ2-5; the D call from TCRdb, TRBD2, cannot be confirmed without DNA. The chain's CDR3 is CATSGSGQETQYF. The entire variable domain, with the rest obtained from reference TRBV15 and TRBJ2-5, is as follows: DAMVIQNPRYQVTQFGKPVTLSCSQTLNHNVMYWYQQKSSQAPKLLFHYYDKDFNNEADTPDNFQSRRPNTSFCFLDIRSPGLGDTAMYLCATSGSGQETQYFGPGTRLLVL.